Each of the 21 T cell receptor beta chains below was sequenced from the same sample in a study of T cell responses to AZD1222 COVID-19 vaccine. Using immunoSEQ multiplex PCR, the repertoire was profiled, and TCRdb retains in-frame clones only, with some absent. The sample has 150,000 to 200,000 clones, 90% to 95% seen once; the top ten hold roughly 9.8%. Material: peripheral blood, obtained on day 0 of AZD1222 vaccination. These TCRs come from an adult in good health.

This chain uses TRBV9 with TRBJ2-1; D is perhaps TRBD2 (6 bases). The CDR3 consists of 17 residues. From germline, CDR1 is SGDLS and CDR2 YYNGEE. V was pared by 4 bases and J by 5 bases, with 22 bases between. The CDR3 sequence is CASSLGNFGSRNNEQFF. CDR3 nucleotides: TGTGCCAGCAGCCTAGGGAATTTCGGGAGTAGAAACAATGAGCAGTTCTTC.

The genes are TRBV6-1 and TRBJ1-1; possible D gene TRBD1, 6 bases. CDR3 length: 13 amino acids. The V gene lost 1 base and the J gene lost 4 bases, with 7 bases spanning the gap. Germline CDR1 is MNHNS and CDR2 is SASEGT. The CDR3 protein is CASSEGGPTEAFF. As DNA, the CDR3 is TGTGCCAGCAGTGAAGGGGGGCCCACTGAAGCTTTCTTT.

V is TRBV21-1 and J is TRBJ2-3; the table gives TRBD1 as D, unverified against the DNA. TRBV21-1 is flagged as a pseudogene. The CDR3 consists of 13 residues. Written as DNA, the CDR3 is TGTGCCAGCAGCAAAAAACAGGCAGATACGCAGTATTTT. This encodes CASSKKQADTQYF.

The CDR3: CASSVALKTGELFF. The CDR3, as DNA: TGTGCCAGCAGCGTAGCTCTTAAAACCGGGGAGCTGTTTTTT. The chain carries TRBV9 and TRBJ2-2; D is unresolved. The CDR3 runs to 14 residues. Trimming removed 0 bases at V and 5 bases at J, with 8 bases between. Germline V gene sequence: CDR1 SGDLS, CDR2 YYNGEE.

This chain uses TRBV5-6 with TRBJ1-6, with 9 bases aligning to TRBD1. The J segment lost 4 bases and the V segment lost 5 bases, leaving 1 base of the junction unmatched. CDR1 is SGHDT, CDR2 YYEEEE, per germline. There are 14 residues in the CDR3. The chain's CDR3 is CASRGQGYNSPLHF. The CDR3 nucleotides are TGTGCCAGCAGGGGACAGGGTTATAATTCACCCCTCCACTTT.

CDR3 DNA: TGTGCCAGCAGTTTATGGGCAGGGTCGGTACATCCTAGCACAGATACGCAGTATTTT. Translation gives CASSLWAGSVHPSTDTQYF. The chain has TRBV27 and TRBJ2-3, with a possible D match to TRBD1 (5 bases). This CDR3 is 19 amino acids long. Germline loops: CDR1 MNHEY, CDR2 SMNVEV (reference sequence). Between the trimmed V and J ends, which lost 1 base and 0 bases, there was a span of 20 bases.

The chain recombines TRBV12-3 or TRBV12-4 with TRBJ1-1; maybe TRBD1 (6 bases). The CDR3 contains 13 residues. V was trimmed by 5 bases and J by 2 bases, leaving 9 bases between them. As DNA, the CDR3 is TGTGCCAGCAGTCATGGGGGCAACACTGAAGCTTTCTTT. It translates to CASSHGGNTEAFF.

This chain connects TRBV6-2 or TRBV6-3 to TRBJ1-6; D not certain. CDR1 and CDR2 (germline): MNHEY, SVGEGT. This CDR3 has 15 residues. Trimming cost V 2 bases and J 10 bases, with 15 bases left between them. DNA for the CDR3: TGTGCCAGCAGTTACCCGGGAGGCCGGGGATCACCCCTCCACTTT. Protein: CASSYPGGRGSPLHF.

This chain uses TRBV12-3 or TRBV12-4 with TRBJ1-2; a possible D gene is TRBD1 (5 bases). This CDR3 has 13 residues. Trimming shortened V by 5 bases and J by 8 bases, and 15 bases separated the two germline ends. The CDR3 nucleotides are TGTGCCAGCAGTCCCCTCGGGGGTTGGGGCTACACCTTC. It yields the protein CASSPLGGWGYTF.

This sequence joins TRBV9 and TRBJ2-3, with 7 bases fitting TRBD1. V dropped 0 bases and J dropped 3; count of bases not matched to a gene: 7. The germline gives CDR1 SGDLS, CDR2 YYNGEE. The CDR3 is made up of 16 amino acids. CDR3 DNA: TGTGCCAGCAGCGTAGCCACAGGGGTCGGTACAGATACGCAGTATTTT. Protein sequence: CASSVATGVGTDTQYF.

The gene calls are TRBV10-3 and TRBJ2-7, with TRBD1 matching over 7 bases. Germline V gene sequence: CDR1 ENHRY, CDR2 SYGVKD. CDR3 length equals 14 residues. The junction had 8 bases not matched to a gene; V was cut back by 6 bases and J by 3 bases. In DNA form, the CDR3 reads TGTGCCATCAGGATGGGACAGCTCAACTACGAGCAGTACTTC. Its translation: CAIRMGQLNYEQYF.

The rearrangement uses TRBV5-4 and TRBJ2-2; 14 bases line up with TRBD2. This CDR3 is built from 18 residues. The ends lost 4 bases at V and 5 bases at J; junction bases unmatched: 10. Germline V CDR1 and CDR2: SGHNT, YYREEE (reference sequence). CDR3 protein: CASSPKTSGRAGTGELFF. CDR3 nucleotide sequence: TGTGCCAGCAGCCCCAAGACTAGCGGGAGGGCCGGGACCGGGGAGCTGTTTTTT.

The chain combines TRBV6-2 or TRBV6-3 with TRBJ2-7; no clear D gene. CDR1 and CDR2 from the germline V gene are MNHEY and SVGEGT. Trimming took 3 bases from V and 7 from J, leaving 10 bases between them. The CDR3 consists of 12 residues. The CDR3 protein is CASSYSLVEQYF. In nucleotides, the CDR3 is TGTGCCAGCAGTTATTCCCTCGTGGAGCAGTACTTC.

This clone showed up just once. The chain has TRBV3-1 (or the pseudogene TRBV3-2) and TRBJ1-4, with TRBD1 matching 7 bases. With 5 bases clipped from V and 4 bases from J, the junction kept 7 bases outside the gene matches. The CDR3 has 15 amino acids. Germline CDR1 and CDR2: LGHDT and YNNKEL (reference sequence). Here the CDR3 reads CASSSPGQLNEKLFF. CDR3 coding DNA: TGTGCCAGCAGCAGCCCGGGACAGCTTAATGAAAAACTGTTTTTT.

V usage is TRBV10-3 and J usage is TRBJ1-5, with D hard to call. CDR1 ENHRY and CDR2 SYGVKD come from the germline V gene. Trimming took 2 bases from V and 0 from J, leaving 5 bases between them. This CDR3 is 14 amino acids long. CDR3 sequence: CAISERDSNQPQHF. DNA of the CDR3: TGTGCCATCAGTGAGAGGGATAGCAATCAGCCCCAGCATTTT.

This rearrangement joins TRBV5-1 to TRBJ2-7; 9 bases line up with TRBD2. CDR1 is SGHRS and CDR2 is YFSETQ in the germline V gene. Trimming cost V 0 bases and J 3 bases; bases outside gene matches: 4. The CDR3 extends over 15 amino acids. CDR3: CASSLVSGSGYEQYF. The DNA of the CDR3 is TGCGCCAGCAGCTTGGTTAGCGGGAGTGGCTACGAGCAGTACTTC.

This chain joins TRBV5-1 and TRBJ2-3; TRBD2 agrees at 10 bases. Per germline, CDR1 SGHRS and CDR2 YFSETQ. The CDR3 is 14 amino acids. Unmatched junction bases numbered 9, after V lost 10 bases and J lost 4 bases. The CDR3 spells CAGRAGGPPDTQYF. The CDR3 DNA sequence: TGCGCCGGAAGAGCGGGAGGGCCCCCAGATACGCAGTATTTT.

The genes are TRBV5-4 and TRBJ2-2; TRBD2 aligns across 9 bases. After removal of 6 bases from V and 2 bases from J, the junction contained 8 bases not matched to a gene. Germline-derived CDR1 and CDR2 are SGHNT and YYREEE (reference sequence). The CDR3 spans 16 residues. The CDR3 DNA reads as TGTGCCAGCACCCTTAGCGGGAGTCGAAACACCGGGGAGCTGTTTTTT. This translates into CASTLSGSRNTGELFF.

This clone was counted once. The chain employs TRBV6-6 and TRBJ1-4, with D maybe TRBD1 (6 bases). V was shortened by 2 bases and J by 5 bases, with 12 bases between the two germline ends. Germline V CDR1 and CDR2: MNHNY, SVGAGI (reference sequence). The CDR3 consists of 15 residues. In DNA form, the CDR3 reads TGTGCCAGCAGTTACCTTGACAGGCCGAATGAAAAACTGTTTTTT. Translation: CASSYLDRPNEKLFF.

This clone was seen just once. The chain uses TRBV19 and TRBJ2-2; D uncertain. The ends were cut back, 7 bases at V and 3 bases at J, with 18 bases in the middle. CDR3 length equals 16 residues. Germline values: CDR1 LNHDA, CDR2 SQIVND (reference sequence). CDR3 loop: CASTSKGTAHTGELFF. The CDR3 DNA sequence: TGTGCCAGTACCTCCAAGGGCACGGCCCACACCGGGGAGCTGTTTTTT. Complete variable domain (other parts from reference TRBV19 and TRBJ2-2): DGGITQSPKYLFRKEGQNVTLSCEQNLNHDAMYWYRQDPGQGLRLIYYSQIVNDFQKGDIAEGYSVSREKKESFPLTVTSAQKNPTAFYLCASTSKGTAHTGELFFGEGSRLTVL.

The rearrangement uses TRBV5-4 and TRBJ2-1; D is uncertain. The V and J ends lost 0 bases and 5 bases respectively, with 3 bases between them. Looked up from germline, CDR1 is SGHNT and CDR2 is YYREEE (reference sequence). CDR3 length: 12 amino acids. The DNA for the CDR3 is TGTGCCAGCAGCTTGGCTGACAATGAGCAGTTCTTC. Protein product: CASSLADNEQFF.